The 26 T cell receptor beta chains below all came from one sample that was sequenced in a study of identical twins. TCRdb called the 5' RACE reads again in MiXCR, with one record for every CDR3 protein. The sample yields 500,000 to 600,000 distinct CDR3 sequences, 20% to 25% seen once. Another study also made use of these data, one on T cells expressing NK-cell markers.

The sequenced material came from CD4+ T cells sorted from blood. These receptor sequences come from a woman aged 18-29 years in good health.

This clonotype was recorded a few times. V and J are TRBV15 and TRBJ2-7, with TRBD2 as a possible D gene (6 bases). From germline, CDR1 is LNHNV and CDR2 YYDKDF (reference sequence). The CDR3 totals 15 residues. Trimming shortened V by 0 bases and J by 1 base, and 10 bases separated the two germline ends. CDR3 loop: CATSREGEASYEQYF. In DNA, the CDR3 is TGTGCCACCAGCAGAGAGGGGGAGGCTTCCTACGAGCAGTACTTC.

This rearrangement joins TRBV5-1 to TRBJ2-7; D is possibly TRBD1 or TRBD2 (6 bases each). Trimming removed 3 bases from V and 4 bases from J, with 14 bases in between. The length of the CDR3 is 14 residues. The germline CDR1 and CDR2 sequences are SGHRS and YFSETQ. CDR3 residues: CASSSSGGGYEQYF. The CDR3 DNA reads TGCGCCAGCAGCTCCTCAGGAGGGGGATACGAGCAGTACTTC.

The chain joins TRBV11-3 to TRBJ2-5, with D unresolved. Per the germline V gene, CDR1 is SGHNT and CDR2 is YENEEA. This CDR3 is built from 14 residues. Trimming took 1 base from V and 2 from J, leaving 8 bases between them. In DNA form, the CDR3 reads TGTGCCAGCAGCTTAGCCCACAGTCAAGAGACCCAGTACTTC. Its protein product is CASSLAHSQETQYF.

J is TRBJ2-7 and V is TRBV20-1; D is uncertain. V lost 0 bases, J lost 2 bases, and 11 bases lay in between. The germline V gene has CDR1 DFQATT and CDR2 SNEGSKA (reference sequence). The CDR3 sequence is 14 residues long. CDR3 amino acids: CSARDSGNPYEQYF. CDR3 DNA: TGCAGTGCTAGAGATTCAGGAAACCCCTACGAGCAGTACTTC.

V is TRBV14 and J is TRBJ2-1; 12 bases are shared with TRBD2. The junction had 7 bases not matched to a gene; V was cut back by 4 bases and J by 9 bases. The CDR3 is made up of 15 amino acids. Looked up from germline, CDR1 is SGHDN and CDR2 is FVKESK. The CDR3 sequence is CASSPTTSGGTEQFF. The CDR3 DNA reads TGTGCCAGCAGCCCCACGACTAGCGGGGGCACTGAGCAGTTCTTC.

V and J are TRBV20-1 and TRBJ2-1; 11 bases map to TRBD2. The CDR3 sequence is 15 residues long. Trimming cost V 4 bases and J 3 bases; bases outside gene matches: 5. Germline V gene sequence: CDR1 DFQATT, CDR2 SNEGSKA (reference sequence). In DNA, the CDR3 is TGCAGTGCTACCTCCGGGACTAGCGGCTACAATGAGCAGTTCTTC. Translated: CSATSGTSGYNEQFF.

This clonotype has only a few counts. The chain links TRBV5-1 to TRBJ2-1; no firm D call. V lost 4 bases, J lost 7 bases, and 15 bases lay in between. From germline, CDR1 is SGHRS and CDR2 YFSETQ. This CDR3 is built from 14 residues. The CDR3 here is CASSPDAIGNEQFF. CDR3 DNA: TGCGCCAGCAGCCCGGACGCGATCGGGAATGAGCAGTTCTTC.

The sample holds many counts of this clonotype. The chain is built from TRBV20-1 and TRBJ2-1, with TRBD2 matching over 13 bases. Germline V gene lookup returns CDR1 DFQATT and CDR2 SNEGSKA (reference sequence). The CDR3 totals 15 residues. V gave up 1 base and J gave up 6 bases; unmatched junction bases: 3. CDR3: CSARGTSGGRNEQFF. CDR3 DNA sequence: TGCAGTGCTAGAGGGACTAGCGGGGGTCGCAATGAGCAGTTCTTC.

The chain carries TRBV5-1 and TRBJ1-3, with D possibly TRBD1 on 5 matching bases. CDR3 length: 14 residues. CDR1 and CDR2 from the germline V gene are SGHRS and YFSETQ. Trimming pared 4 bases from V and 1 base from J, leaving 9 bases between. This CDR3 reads CASSAGSSGNTIYF. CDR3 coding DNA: TGCGCCAGCAGCGCAGGGTCTTCTGGAAACACCATATATTTT.

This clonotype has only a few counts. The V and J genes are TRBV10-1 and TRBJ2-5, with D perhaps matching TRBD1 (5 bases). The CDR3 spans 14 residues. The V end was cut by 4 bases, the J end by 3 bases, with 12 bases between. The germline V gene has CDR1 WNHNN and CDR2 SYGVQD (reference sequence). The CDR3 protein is CASSGGTGKETQYF. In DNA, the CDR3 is TGCGCCAGCAGTGGGGGAACAGGAAAAGAGACCCAGTACTTC.

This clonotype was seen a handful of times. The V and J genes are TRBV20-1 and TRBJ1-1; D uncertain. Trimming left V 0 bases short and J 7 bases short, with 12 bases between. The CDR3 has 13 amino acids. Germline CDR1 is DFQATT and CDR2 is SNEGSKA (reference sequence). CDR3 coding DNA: TGCAGTGCTAGAGAGGGGAGGGTTCTTGAAGCTTTCTTT. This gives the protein CSAREGRVLEAFF.

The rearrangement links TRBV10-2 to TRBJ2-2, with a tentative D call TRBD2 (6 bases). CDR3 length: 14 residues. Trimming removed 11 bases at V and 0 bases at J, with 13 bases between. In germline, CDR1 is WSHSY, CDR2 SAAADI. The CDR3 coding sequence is TGCGCCTTAAGAGGCGGGGCGAACACCGGGGAGCTGTTTTTT. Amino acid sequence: CALRGGANTGELFF.

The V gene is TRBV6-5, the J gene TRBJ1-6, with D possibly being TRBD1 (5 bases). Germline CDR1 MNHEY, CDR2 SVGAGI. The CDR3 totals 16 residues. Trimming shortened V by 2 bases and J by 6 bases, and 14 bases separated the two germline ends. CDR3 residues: CASSYGLGVGNSPLHF. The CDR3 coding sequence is TGTGCCAGCAGTTACGGATTGGGGGTGGGTAATTCACCCCTCCACTTT.

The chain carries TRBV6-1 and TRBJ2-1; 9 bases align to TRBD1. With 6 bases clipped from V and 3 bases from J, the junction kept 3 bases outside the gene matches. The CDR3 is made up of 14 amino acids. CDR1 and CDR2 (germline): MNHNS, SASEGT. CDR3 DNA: TGTGCCAGCAGGGGGACAGGGAACTACAATGAGCAGTTCTTC. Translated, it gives CASRGTGNYNEQFF.

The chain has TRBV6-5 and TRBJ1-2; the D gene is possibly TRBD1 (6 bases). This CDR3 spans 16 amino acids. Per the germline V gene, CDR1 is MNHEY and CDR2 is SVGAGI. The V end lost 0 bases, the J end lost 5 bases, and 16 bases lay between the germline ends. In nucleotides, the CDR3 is TGTGCCAGCAGTTACTCCACAGGGAGAATTGGTTATGGCTACACCTTC. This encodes CASSYSTGRIGYGYTF.

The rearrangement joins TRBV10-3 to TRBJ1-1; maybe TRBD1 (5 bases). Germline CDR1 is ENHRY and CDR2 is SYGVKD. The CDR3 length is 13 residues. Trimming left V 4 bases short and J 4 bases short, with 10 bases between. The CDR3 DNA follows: TGTGCCATCAGTGGACAGCAAACCACTGAAGCTTTCTTT. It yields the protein CAISGQQTTEAFF.

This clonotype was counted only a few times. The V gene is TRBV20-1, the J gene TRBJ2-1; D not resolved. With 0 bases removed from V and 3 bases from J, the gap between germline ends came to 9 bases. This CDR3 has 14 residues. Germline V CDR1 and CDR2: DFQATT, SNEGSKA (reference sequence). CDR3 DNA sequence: TGCAGTGCTAGAGATCGTGTAGGCTACAATGAGCAGTTCTTC. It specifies CSARDRVGYNEQFF.

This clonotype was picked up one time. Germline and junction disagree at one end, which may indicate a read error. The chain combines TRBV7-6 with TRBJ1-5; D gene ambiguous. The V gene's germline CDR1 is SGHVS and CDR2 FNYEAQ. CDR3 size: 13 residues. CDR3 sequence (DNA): TGTCCCAGCAGCTTACGGGATTACCAGCCCCAGCATTTT. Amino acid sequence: CPSSLRDYQPQHF.

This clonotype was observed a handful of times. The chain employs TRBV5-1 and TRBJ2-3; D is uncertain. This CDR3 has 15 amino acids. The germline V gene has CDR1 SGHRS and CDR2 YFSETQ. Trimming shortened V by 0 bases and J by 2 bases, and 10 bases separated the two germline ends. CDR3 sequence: CASSLGIGLTDTQYF. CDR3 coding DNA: TGCGCCAGCAGCTTGGGGATAGGGCTCACAGATACGCAGTATTTT.

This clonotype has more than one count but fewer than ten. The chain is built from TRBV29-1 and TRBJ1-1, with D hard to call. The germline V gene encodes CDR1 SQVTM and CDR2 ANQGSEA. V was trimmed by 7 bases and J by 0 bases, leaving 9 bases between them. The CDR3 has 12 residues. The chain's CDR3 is CSAGLLNTEAFF. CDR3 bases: TGCAGCGCCGGACTGTTGAACACTGAAGCTTTCTTT.

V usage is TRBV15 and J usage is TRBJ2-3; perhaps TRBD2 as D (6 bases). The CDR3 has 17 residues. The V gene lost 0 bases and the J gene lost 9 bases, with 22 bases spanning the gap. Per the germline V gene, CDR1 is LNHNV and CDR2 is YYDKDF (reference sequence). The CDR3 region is CATSRDRGGEERGTQYF. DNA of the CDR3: TGTGCCACCAGCAGAGACCGAGGCGGGGAGGAGAGGGGAACGCAGTATTTT.

CDR3 sequence (DNA): TGCGCCAGCAGCCAAGAGGTGAGAGCCAAGGATTATGGCTACACCTTC. This encodes CASSQEVRAKDYGYTF. The V call is TRBV4-3, the J call TRBJ1-2; D unclear. V was shortened by 0 bases and J by 5 bases, with 16 bases between the two germline ends. This CDR3 spans 16 amino acids. CDR1 is LGHNA and CDR2 is YSLEER in the germline V gene.

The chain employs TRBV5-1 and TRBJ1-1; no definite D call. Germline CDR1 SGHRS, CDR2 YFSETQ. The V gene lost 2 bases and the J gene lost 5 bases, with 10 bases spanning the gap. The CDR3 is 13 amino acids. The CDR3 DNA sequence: TGCGCCAGCAGCTTTGACGGGAGGACTGAAGCTTTCTTT. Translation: CASSFDGRTEAFF.

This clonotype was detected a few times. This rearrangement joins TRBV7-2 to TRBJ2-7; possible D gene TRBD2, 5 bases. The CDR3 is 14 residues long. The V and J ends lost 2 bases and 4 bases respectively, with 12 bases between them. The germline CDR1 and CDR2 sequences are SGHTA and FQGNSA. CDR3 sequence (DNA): TGTGCCAGCAGCTTACTCGGTCCGGGGTACGAGCAGTACTTC. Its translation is CASSLLGPGYEQYF. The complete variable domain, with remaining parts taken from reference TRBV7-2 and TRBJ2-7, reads GAGVSQSPSNKVTEKGKDVELRCDPISGHTALYWYRQSLGQGLEFLIYFQGNSAPDKSGLPSDRFSAERTGGSVSTLTIQRTQQEDSAVYLCASSLLGPGYEQYFGPGTRLTVT.

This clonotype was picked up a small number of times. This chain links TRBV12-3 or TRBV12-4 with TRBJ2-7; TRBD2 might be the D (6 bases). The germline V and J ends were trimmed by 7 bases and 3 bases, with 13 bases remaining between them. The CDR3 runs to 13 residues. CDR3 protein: CASNQDSGYEQYF. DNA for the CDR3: TGTGCCAGCAACCAGGATAGCGGCTACGAGCAGTACTTC.

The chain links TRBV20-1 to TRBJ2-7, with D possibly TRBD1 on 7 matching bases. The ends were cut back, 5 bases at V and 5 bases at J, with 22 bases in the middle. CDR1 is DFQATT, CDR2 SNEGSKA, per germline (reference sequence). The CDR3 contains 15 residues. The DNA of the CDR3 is TGCAGTGCTCCTCCGCCGGGACCAGGGGGGAACGAGCAGTACTTC. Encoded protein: CSAPPPGPGGNEQYF.